This is a list of T cell receptor beta chains from one sample in a study of blood T cell repertoires in COVID-19. Sequencing used immunoSEQ multiplex PCR; TCRdb keeps in-frame clones, though not all of them. The table lists about 350,000 clones, more than 70% of them singletons. Sequenced: PBMCs or T cells enriched from blood (not recorded which). These receptor sequences come from a woman in her 30s who had been exposed to COVID-19. The CDR3 runs from the conserved cysteine through the conserved F or W. The order of the fields is J gene, D gene, clone size, V gene, CDR3 DNA, CDR3 protein. The D gene is left open where the match is weak. Only some rows state a clone size, as once, few, many or a class for expanded clones.

j_call: TRBJ2-3; d_call: NA; clone_size: NA; v_call: TRBV7-3; cdr3_nt: TGTGCCAGCAGCTTATTCGCGGGATCTCCTTTCGATACGCAGTATTTT; cdr3_aa: CASSLFAGSPFDTQYF
j_call: TRBJ1-2; d_call: NA; clone_size: NA; v_call: TRBV4-1; cdr3_nt: TGCGCCAGCAGCCAAGACAGGGGTGGCTATGGCTACACCTTC; cdr3_aa: CASSQDRGGYGYTF
j_call: TRBJ2-7; d_call: NA; clone_size: NA; v_call: TRBV25-1; cdr3_nt: TGTGCCAGCAGTGAATACCACAGTCACGAGCAGTACTTC; cdr3_aa: CASSEYHSHEQYF
j_call: TRBJ1-1; d_call: TRBD1; clone_size: NA; v_call: TRBV19; cdr3_nt: TGTGCCAGCCGCAGGGGGACTGAAGCTTTCTTT; cdr3_aa: CASRRGTEAFF
j_call: TRBJ1-6; d_call: NA; clone_size: NA; v_call: TRBV21-1; cdr3_nt: TGTGCCAGCAGCGGTCGGCGCGGGACGATACATTCACCCCTCCACTTT; cdr3_aa: CASSGRRGTIHSPLHF
j_call: TRBJ2-4; d_call: TRBD2; clone_size: NA; v_call: TRBV29-1; cdr3_nt: TGCAGCGTCGACCCGGGACTAGCGGTCAGGAACATTCAGTACTTC; cdr3_aa: CSVDPGLAVRNIQYF
j_call: TRBJ1-1; d_call: NA; clone_size: NA; v_call: TRBV30; cdr3_nt: TGTGCCTTAGATAGCGGGGACTACATGAACACTGAAGCTTTCTTT; cdr3_aa: CALDSGDYMNTEAFF
j_call: TRBJ1-2; d_call: TRBD1; clone_size: NA; v_call: TRBV11-3; cdr3_nt: TGTGCCAGCAGCTTGGCCCGGGGCCTACAGGGGAACTATGGCTACACCTTC; cdr3_aa: CASSLARGLQGNYGYTF
j_call: TRBJ2-1; d_call: TRBD2; clone_size: NA; v_call: TRBV2; cdr3_nt: TGTGCCAGCAGTGAGGGACTAGCTCGGAATGAGCAGTTCTTC; cdr3_aa: CASSEGLARNEQFF
j_call: TRBJ2-1; d_call: TRBD2; clone_size: NA; v_call: TRBV29-1; cdr3_nt: TGCAGCGTGCCTACTAGCGGGCTTACCTACAATGAGCAGTTCTTC; cdr3_aa: CSVPTSGLTYNEQFF
j_call: TRBJ2-5; d_call: NA; clone_size: once; v_call: TRBV7-9; cdr3_nt: TGTGCCAGCAGCTTAGGGTTACGACAAGTGGAGACCCAGTACTTC; cdr3_aa: CASSLGLRQVETQYF
j_call: TRBJ2-1; d_call: TRBD2; clone_size: NA; v_call: TRBV7-9; cdr3_nt: TGTGCCAGCAGCTCTGCCATCGAACTAGCGGGAGGTTATGAGCAGTTCTTC; cdr3_aa: CASSSAIELAGGYEQFF
j_call: TRBJ2-7; d_call: TRBD1; clone_size: NA; v_call: TRBV25-1; cdr3_nt: TGTGCCAGCAGTGGTTGGACAGGGGGCCACGAGCAGTACTTC; cdr3_aa: CASSGWTGGHEQYF
j_call: TRBJ2-5; d_call: NA; clone_size: NA; v_call: TRBV6-5; cdr3_nt: TGTGCCAGCGGGCAGGGAGGCGAGACCCAGTACTTC; cdr3_aa: CASGQGGETQYF
j_call: TRBJ2-1; d_call: NA; clone_size: NA; v_call: TRBV5-6; cdr3_nt: TGTGCCAGCAGCCAGTGGAGCTCCTACAATGAGCAGTTCTTC; cdr3_aa: CASSQWSSYNEQFF